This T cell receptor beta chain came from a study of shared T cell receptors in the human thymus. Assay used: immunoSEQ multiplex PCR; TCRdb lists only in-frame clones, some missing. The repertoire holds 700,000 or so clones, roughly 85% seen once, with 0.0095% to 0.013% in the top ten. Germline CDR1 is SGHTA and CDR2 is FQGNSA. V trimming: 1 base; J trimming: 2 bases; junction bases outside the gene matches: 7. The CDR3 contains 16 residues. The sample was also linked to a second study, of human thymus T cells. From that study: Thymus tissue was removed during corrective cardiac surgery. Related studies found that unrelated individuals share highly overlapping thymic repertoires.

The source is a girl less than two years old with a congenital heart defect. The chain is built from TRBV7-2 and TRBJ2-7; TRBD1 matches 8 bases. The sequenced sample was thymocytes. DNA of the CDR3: TGTGCCAGCAGCTTAGAAGTGACAGGGGTAACCTACGAGCAGTACTTC. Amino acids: CASSLEVTGVTYEQYF.